One and the same sample provided the 13 T cell receptor beta chains below, sequenced in a study of graft-versus-host responses after intestinal transplantation. TCRdb's table, derived via immunoSEQ multiplex PCR, lists solely in-frame clones and lacks some. This sample has around 120,000 clones; approximately 90% occur once, and the top ten carry 0.15% to 0.2%. For these TCRs, the target antigens are not known. The material was unstimulated CD4+ T cells sorted from spleen or lymph node cells, obtained before intestinal transplant. Every receptor here comes from a human donor who received an intestinal transplant.

The V call is TRBV7-6, the J call TRBJ2-5, with TRBD2 matching 8 bases. Trimming took 6 bases from V and 0 from J; bases not matched to a gene: 15. The CDR3 has 18 residues. The germline V gene has CDR1 SGHVS and CDR2 FNYEAQ. The DNA of the CDR3 is TGTGCCAGCAGTCCGAGCGTACTAGCGGCTATATACCAAGAGACCCAGTACTTC. Amino acids: CASSPSVLAAIYQETQYF.

A single count supports this clone. Germline and junction disagree at one end, which may indicate a read error. This chain links TRBV6-6 with TRBJ2-4, with a possible D match to TRBD1 (6 bases). The CDR3 is 13 amino acids. CDR1 and CDR2 (germline): MNHNY, SVGAGI (reference sequence). The CDR3 loop reads CASIVRQAAPPHF. CDR3 nucleotide sequence: TGTGCCAGCATAGTGAGACAGGCGGCCCCACCACACTTC.

The rearrangement links TRBV7-9 to TRBJ1-3; D call uncertain. Trimming stripped 7 bases from V and 7 bases from J, with 11 bases between. Germline loops: CDR1 SEHNR, CDR2 FQNEAQ (reference sequence). This CDR3 spans 12 amino acids. The CDR3 loop is CASIPVANTIYF. The CDR3 nucleotides read TGTGCCAGCATCCCAGTGGCCAACACCATATATTTT.

The chain joins TRBV25-1 to TRBJ1-1, with 7 bases matching TRBD1. The CDR3 has 13 residues. J lost 6 bases, V lost 4 bases, and 5 bases had no gene match. Per germline, CDR1 MGHDK and CDR2 SYGVNS. CDR3 sequence reads: CASSADRAPEAFF. The CDR3 DNA reads as TGTGCCAGCAGTGCCGACAGGGCCCCTGAAGCTTTCTTT. Based on the CDR3 plus reference TRBV25-1 and TRBJ1-1, the full variable domain is EADIYQTPRYLVIGTGKKITLECSQTMGHDKMYWYQQDPGMELHLIHYSYGVNSTEKGDLSSESTVSRIRTEHFPLTLESARPSHTSQYLCASSADRAPEAFFGQGTRLTVV.

The rearrangement joins TRBV2 to TRBJ1-1; D unresolved. Trimming removed 6 bases from V and 3 bases from J, with 5 bases in between. CDR1 and CDR2 from the germline V gene are SNHLY and FYNNEI. There are 11 residues in the CDR3. In DNA form, the CDR3 reads TGTGCCAGCAGCGAGGACACTGAAGCTTTCTTT. This encodes CASSEDTEAFF.

The chain employs TRBV10-3 and TRBJ1-2; perhaps TRBD1 as D (6 bases). This CDR3 has 16 amino acids. The germline gives CDR1 ENHRY, CDR2 SYGVKD. The V end was cut by 5 bases, the J end by 4 bases, with 20 bases between. The CDR3 region is CAISPISGAQGYGYTF. The CDR3 DNA reads as TGTGCCATCAGTCCCATTTCAGGGGCGCAGGGCTATGGCTACACCTTC.

This sequence joins TRBV2 and TRBJ1-5; D not resolved. The V gene's germline CDR1 is SNHLY and CDR2 FYNNEI. V was shortened by 3 bases and J by 6 bases, with 9 bases between the two germline ends. This CDR3 has 13 amino acids. CDR3 loop: CASSDGESQPQHF. Written as DNA, the CDR3 is TGTGCCAGCAGTGACGGGGAAAGTCAGCCCCAGCATTTT.

This clone was seen more than once but under ten times. The V gene is TRBV6-6, the J gene TRBJ2-7; 7 bases are shared with TRBD2. Germline values: CDR1 MNHNY, CDR2 SVGAGI (reference sequence). There are 15 residues in the CDR3. The J segment lost 3 bases and the V segment lost 7 bases, leaving 12 bases of the junction unmatched. CDR3 DNA sequence: TGTGCCAGCACCCCGGTAGCGGGCGACCACTACGAGCAGTACTTC. Its protein product is CASTPVAGDHYEQYF.

The chain is built from TRBV5-1 and TRBJ2-7; D not resolved. V lost 0 bases, J lost 1 base, and 11 bases lay in between. This CDR3 spans 15 amino acids. Germline loops: CDR1 SGHRS, CDR2 YFSETQ. The CDR3, as DNA: TGCGCCAGCAGCTTGGAGTCCGGCGGTTCCTACGAGCAGTACTTC. Protein sequence: CASSLESGGSYEQYF.

V gene TRBV6-5 combines with J gene TRBJ2-7, with TRBD2 as a possible D gene (6 bases). V shed 0 bases and J shed 6 bases, with 15 bases lying between them. Germline CDR1 and CDR2: MNHEY and SVGAGI. CDR3 length equals 15 residues. CDR3 protein: CASSYSLAGTSEQYF. The CDR3 DNA sequence: TGTGCCAGCAGTTACTCTCTGGCGGGAACAAGCGAGCAGTACTTC.

The V and J genes are TRBV30 and TRBJ2-1; D unresolved. The V and J ends lost 1 base and 0 bases respectively, with 4 bases between them. Germline CDR1 is GTSNPN and CDR2 is SVGIG (reference sequence). The CDR3 is made up of 13 amino acids. CDR3 in DNA: TGTGCCTGGAGTGCTAGCTCCTACAATGAGCAGTTCTTC. Protein: CAWSASSYNEQFF.

This clone was observed a single time. The CDR3 region is CASRHSGQGSVEEKLFF. For the CDR3, the DNA is TGTGCCAGTAGGCACTCCGGCCAGGGGTCGGTCGAGGAAAAACTGTTTTTT. This chain links TRBV19 with TRBJ1-4; D possibly corresponds to TRBD1 (6 bases). Trimming cost V 6 bases and J 8 bases, with 25 bases left between them. The CDR3 is 17 amino acids. Germline values: CDR1 LNHDA, CDR2 SQIVND (reference sequence).

The V gene is TRBV5-1, the J gene TRBJ1-1; TRBD1 agrees at 9 bases. The CDR3 runs to 12 residues. Per the germline V gene, CDR1 is SGHRS and CDR2 is YFSETQ. V was pared by 6 bases and J by 8 bases, with 5 bases of the junction left unmatched. CDR3 sequence reads: CASTLTGGEAFF. In nucleotides, the CDR3 is TGCGCCAGCACCCTAACAGGGGGCGAAGCTTTCTTT.